This T cell receptor beta chain appears in the sequencing data of a study of response to subunit inactivated influenza vaccine. This clonotype appeared a few times. This CDR3 is built from 12 residues. Germline CDR1 reads SEHNR; CDR2 reads FQNEAQ (reference sequence). V gave up 6 bases and J gave up 5 bases; unmatched junction bases: 3. TCRdb recomputed calls from the RT-PCR reads with MiXCR, one row per CDR3 protein. The top ten hold around 10% of the sample, which has about 570,000 distinct CDR3 sequences, approximately 10% seen once. These data also formed part of another study, on T cells expressing NK-cell markers. That work adds: Template switching by 5'RACE with UMIs generated the TCR beta cDNA.

The gene calls are TRBV7-9 and TRBJ1-1; 7 bases match TRBD1. The source is a man between 50 and 59 years old who received an inactivated influenza vaccine. Sequenced here: PBMCs from blood, sampled on the day of vaccination. CDR3 region: CASREGQTEAFF. The DNA of the CDR3 is TGTGCCAGCAGAGAGGGACAGACTGAAGCTTTCTTT. Looking up the rest from reference TRBV7-9 and TRBJ1-1 gives the full variable domain: DTGVSQNPRHKITKRGQNVTFRCDPISEHNRLYWYRQTLGQGPEFLTYFQNEAQLEKSRLLSDRFSAERPKGSFSTLEIQRTEQGDSAMYLCASREGQTEAFFGQGTRLTVV.